This T cell receptor beta chain was observed in a study of neurological immune-mediated disorders. Whole-study findings and limits: No link was found between any clinical or MRI feature and the multiple sclerosis repertoire cluster.

TCRdb recomputed calls from the 5' RACE reads with MiXCR, one row per CDR3 protein. The repertoire holds 55,000 to 75,000 distinct CDR3 sequences, with around 5% as singletons. The sample holds many counts of this clonotype. Its antigen is not identified. At one boundary the junction diverges from the germline segment, which might be a read error. Germline V CDR1 and CDR2: SGHKS, YYEKEE (reference sequence). This CDR3 has 12 amino acids. Material for sequencing was PBMCs. This TCR was recovered from a woman younger than 45 with multiple sclerosis. The J gene is TRBJ1-2, the V gene TRBV5-5; D is uncertain. The CDR3: CASSLRRAYLLF. DNA for the CDR3: TGTGCCAGCAGCTTGCGTCGGGCCTATCTACTTTTC.